A single sample is the source of the 16 T cell receptor beta chains below, sequenced in a study of tumor-infiltrating lymphocytes in primary liver carcinoma. With a constant-region primer, TCR beta cDNA was made from approximately 500 ng of total RNA. The TCR beta library was amplified through three nested multiplex PCR rounds in a modified ARM-PCR procedure. Both of the initial two PCR rounds ran for about 9 cycles and employed TRBV1-TRBV30 forward primers alongside a C-beta reverse primer. TCRdb ran MiXCR on the multiplex PCR reads and lists one entry per CDR3 protein. Of 300,000 to 350,000 distinct CDR3 sequences listed, 65% are singletons. Blood RNA originated from unsorted whole blood, with germline DNA additionally extracted. The source material was peripheral blood. These receptors originate from a man between 40 and 49 years old with primary liver carcinoma and hepatitis B virus infection.

CDR3 residues: CANGQDRQATGELFF. DNA for the CDR3: TGTGCCAACGGTCAGGACCGTCAGGCCACCGGGGAGCTGTTTTTT. V is TRBV5-4 and J is TRBJ2-2; D gene unclear. CDR1 is SGHNT and CDR2 is YYREEE in the germline V gene (reference sequence). The CDR3 covers 15 residues. Trimming shortened V by 9 bases and J by 4 bases, and 19 bases separated the two germline ends.

There are many counts of this clonotype. The chain recombines TRBV4-2 with TRBJ2-7; the match to TRBD2 covers 7 bases. Germline CDR1 LGHNA, CDR2 YNFKEQ. The CDR3 runs to 15 residues. V lost 0 bases and J lost 5; bases outside the gene matches: 7. The CDR3 nucleotides read TGTGCCAGCAGCCAAGAACGCGGGAGTGGCCACGAGCAGTACTTC. It encodes CASSQERGSGHEQYF.

This clonotype was picked up one time. A read error is possible here, since a much larger clone lies one base away. This rearrangement joins TRBV5-6 to TRBJ2-7; D is uncertain. Germline CDR1 is SGHDT and CDR2 is YYEEEE. V was clipped by 1 base and J by 5 bases, with 7 bases between them. CDR3 length: 12 amino acids. The CDR3 loop reads CASSLIMNEQYF. The DNA of the CDR3 is TGTGCCAGCAGCTTGATCATGAACGAGCAGTACTTC.

This chain's CDR3 is CARSQYSPQTLNIQYF. In DNA form, the CDR3 reads TGTGCCAGGAGCCAATATAGTCCGCAGACTCTAAACATTCAGTACTTC. V is TRBV6-2 or TRBV6-3 and J is TRBJ2-4; D is uncertain. Germline CDR1 MNHEY, CDR2 SVGEGT. CDR3 length: 16 residues. Trimming took off 9 bases at V and 6 bases at J, with 24 bases between the two ends.

Note on this clonotype: It may be a read error: a sequence one base away is much more abundant. The V and J genes are TRBV6-5 and TRBJ2-6, with D tentatively TRBD1 or TRBD2 (6 bases each). V lost 2 bases to trimming and J lost 1 base, with 15 bases between them. Germline CDR1 and CDR2: MNHEY and SVGAGI. The CDR3 is 18 amino acids. CDR3 region: CASSYASEGGSGANVLTF. The CDR3 region has the DNA TGTGCCAGCAGTTACGCGTCTGAAGGGGGGTCTGGGGCCAACGTCCTGACTTTC.

J is TRBJ2-3 and V is TRBV5-1; 9 nucleotides match TRBD2. Germline assignment: CDR1 SGHRS and CDR2 YFSETQ. After removal of 5 bases from V and 4 bases from J, the junction contained 8 bases not matched to a gene. The CDR3 loop spans 15 amino acids. The chain's CDR3 is CASRTSGHNSDTQYF. The CDR3, as DNA: TGCGCCAGCAGGACTAGCGGACATAATTCAGATACGCAGTATTTT.

V is TRBV29-1 and J is TRBJ2-1; 11 bases line up with TRBD2. The V segment lost 5 bases and the J segment 8 bases; nucleotides outside the gene matches: 11. The germline gives CDR1 SQVTM, CDR2 ANQGSEA. This CDR3 spans 15 amino acids. The CDR3 region is CSVTSITSGSYEQFF. In nucleotides, the CDR3 is TGCAGCGTTACTTCGATCACTAGCGGGAGCTATGAGCAGTTCTTC.

The V and J genes are TRBV7-8 and TRBJ2-6; TRBD2 agrees at 9 bases. J gave up 4 bases and V 1 base, and 5 bases lay outside the gene matches. The CDR3 has 17 residues. Per germline, CDR1 SGHVS and CDR2 FQNEAQ. The CDR3 DNA sequence: TGTGCCAGCAGCTTAGGGGGGACTAGCTACGGGGCCAACGTCCTGACTTTC. Translation: CASSLGGTSYGANVLTF.

The rearrangement joins TRBV6-5 to TRBJ1-1; D unresolved. The CDR3 has 15 residues. The V end lost 5 bases, the J end lost 3 bases, and 16 bases lay between the germline ends. The germline gives CDR1 MNHEY, CDR2 SVGAGI. The CDR3 nucleotides are TGTGCCAGCAGTGAACCGGGATCGACGGACACTGAAGCTTTCTTT. Translated: CASSEPGSTDTEAFF.

As regards this clonotype: A read error may explain this, as a much larger clone is one base away. V usage is TRBV6-6 and J usage is TRBJ2-1; 13 bases match TRBD2. The CDR3 loop spans 17 amino acids. Germline loops: CDR1 MNHNY, CDR2 SVGAGI (reference sequence). CDR3: CANSYLGLAGATNEQFF. In DNA, the CDR3 is TGTGCCAACAGTTACCTAGGACTAGCGGGAGCCACGAATGAGCAGTTCTTC.

The chain combines TRBV19 with TRBJ1-5, with D perhaps TRBD1 (6 bases). CDR3 length: 13 amino acids. Trimming cost V 7 bases and J 4 bases, with 11 bases left between them. Germline V gives CDR1 LNHDA, CDR2 SQIVND (reference sequence). The CDR3 DNA reads TGTGCCAGTACGGCAGGGGTTAATCAGCCCCAGCATTTT. Amino acid sequence: CASTAGVNQPQHF.

For this clonotype: An end of the junction differs from the germline gene, which may be a read error. The V and J genes are TRBV5-7 and TRBJ2-4; TRBD1 might be the D (6 bases). TRBV5-7 falls under the ORF class, with uncertain function. The CDR3 is made up of 18 amino acids. CDR3 nucleotides: TGTGCCAGCAGCTCGCCAGGGGCGAACCGTCTAGCCAGAAACATTCAGTACTTC. As protein: CASSSPGANRLARNIQYF.

As concerns this clonotype: This could be a read error, since a much larger clone is one nucleotide away. This rearrangement joins TRBV4-1 to TRBJ2-5, with 7 bases identical to TRBD1. CDR1 and CDR2 from the germline V gene are MGHRA and YSYEKL. Losses at the gene ends were 3 bases for V and 3 bases for J; bases not matched to a gene: 4. The CDR3 is 14 residues long. CDR3 protein: CASSHGDSKETQYF. The CDR3 nucleotides are TGCGCCAGCAGCCATGGGGACAGTAAAGAGACCCAGTACTTC.

A note on this clonotype: The conserved phenylalanine or tryptophan normally closing the CDR3 is absent here, so this likely arose from a read error. The limits of the CDR3 on the DNA are not certain, so only TCRdb's listed CDR3 is given. This chain connects TRBV11-2 to TRBJ2-6; TRBD1 reflects the table's D call only, with no check against the DNA. Germline assignment: CDR1 SGHAT and CDR2 FQNNGV. The CDR3 extends over 10 residues, inclusive of both ends. CDR3 sequence: CASSLVIRVV.

Comments on this clonotype: This may arise from a read error, as a much more abundant clone is one base away. The chain combines TRBV10-3 with TRBJ1-5; D remains unclear. Germline CDR1 and CDR2: ENHRY and SYGVKD. There are 17 residues in the CDR3. The CDR3 sequence: CAISESVHLGSNQSQHF. Written as DNA, the CDR3 is TGTGCCATCAGTGAGTCGGTACACCTCGGCAGCAATCAGTCCCAGCATTTT.

The chain employs TRBV4-2 and TRBJ2-1; the D gene could be TRBD1 or TRBD2 (5 bases each). Germline V gene sequence: CDR1 LGHNA, CDR2 YNFKEQ. This CDR3 has 17 amino acids. Trimming left V 3 bases short and J 7 bases short, with 22 bases between. DNA of the CDR3: TGTGCCAGCAGCCAGGATGGCGGAGCAGGGAGTGGAAATGAGCAGTTCTTC. It encodes CASSQDGGAGSGNEQFF.